What follows describes a single TCR beta chain. Its antigen is unidentified. Extracted RNA was reverse transcribed, and the resulting cDNA served as sequencing template. TCRdb's copy holds only in-frame clones and misses some; the assay was immunoSEQ multiplex PCR. The table lists roughly 200,000 clones, about 60% of them singletons. The data stem from a study of CD8+ T cells in alopecia areata. Broader study findings: Scalp sample data also include resident alphabeta T cells from normal skin. Affected scalp, especially in alopecia totalis/universalis, had a higher clonality than normal scalp did.

Treatment of the sample: oral pan-JAK inhibitor, 5-10 mg twice daily. Collection of lesional scalp punch biopsies and peripheral blood was performed in alopecia areata patients. Cell sorting on a FACSAria was used to separate CD4+ and CD8+ T cells from the PBMCs. The TCR was taken from a human donor with alopecia areata. This specimen consisted of CD8+ T cells sorted from blood, obtained at week 24, from a patient treated with tofacitinib.

CDR3 in DNA: TGTGCCAGCAGTAAAACAGGGGTGGCCTCCTACGAGCAGTACTTC. Translation: CASSKTGVASYEQYF. The chain recombines TRBV7-9 with TRBJ2-7; 7 bases agree with TRBD1. Germline V gene lookup returns CDR1 SEHNR and CDR2 FQNEAQ (reference sequence). V trimming: 6 bases; J trimming: 0 bases; junction bases outside the gene matches: 8. This CDR3 comprises 15 residues.